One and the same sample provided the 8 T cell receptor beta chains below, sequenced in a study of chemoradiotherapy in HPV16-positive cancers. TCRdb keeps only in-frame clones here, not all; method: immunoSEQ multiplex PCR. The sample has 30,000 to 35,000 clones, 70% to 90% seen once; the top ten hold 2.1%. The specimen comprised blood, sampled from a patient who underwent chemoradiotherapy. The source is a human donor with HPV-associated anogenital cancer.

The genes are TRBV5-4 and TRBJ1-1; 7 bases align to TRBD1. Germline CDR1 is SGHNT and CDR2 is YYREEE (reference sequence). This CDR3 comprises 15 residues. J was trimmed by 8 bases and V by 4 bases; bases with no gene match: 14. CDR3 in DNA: TGTGCCAGCAGCGCTCGACAGGGACCCTTATGGGAAGCTTTCTTT. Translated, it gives CASSARQGPLWEAFF.

This CDR3 is CASSYDSVLQETQYF. DNA for the CDR3: TGTGCCAGCAGTTACGACAGCGTCTTACAAGAGACCCAGTACTTC. The chain couples TRBV6-5 to TRBJ2-5, with D maybe TRBD1 (5 bases). The CDR3 has 15 residues. V gave up 2 bases and J gave up 2 bases, with 12 bases separating them. From germline, CDR1 is MNHEY and CDR2 SVGAGI.

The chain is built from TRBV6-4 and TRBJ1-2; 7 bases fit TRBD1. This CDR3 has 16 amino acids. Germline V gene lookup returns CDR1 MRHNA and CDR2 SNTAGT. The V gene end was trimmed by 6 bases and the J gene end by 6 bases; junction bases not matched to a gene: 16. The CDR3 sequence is CASSTKGWDSPDGYTF. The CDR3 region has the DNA TGTGCCAGCAGCACAAAGGGCTGGGACAGTCCGGATGGCTACACCTTC.

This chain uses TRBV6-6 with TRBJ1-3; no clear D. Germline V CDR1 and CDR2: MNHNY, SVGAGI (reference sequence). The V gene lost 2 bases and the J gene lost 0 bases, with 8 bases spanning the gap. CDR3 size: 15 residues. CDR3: CASSYSGNSGNTIYF. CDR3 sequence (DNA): TGTGCCAGCAGTTACAGCGGCAACTCTGGAAACACCATATATTTT.

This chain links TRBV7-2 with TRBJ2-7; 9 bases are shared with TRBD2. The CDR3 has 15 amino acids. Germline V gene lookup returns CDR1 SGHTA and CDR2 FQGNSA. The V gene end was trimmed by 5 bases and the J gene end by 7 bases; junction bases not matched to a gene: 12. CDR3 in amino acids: CASSPRAGGGYEQYF. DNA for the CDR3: TGTGCCAGCAGCCCCCGAGCGGGGGGTGGTTATGAGCAGTACTTC.

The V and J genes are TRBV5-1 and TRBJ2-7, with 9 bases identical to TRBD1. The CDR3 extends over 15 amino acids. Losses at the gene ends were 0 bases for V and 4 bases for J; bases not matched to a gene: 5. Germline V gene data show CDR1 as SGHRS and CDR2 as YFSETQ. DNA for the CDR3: TGCGCCAGCAGCTTGGGGGACAGGGAACAATACGAGCAGTACTTC. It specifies CASSLGDREQYEQYF.

The CDR3, as DNA: TGCGCCAGCAGCTTAAGTCAGAACACGGGAAACACCATATATTTT. Its protein is CASSLSQNTGNTIYF. The chain joins TRBV5-1 to TRBJ1-3; D uncertain. The germline gives CDR1 SGHRS, CDR2 YFSETQ. The CDR3 runs 15 residues. V lost 2 bases to trimming and J lost 4 bases, with 13 bases between them.

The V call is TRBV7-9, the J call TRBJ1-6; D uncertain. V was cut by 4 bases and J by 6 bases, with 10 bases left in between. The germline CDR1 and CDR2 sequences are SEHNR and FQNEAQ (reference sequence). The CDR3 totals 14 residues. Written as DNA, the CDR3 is TGTGCCAGCAGCTGGCAGCTCGGTAATTCACCCCTCCACTTT. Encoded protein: CASSWQLGNSPLHF.